The 27 T cell receptor beta chains below were found in one sample sequenced in a study of T-cell reconstitution after alpha-beta-depleted transplantation in children. Unique molecular identifiers were used in preparing the TCRbeta library. TCRdb recomputed calls from the PCR reads with MiXCR, one row per CDR3 protein. The table has hundreds of thousands of distinct CDR3 sequences, roughly a tenth seen once. Sequencing was performed on PBMCs, taken before TCRalphabeta/CD19-depleted stem cell transplant. All receptors come from a child aged 2-15 years with inherited bone marrow failure, due to receive a stem cell transplant.

As to this clonotype: A much larger clone lies one base from this, so it may be a read error. The chain employs TRBV6-5 and TRBJ2-3; the D gene is possibly TRBD2 (5 bases). This CDR3 is 12 amino acids long. The V end lost 6 bases, the J end lost 7 bases, and 11 bases lay between the germline ends. Looked up from germline, CDR1 is MNHEY and CDR2 is SVGAGI. CDR3 nucleotides: TGTGCCAGCAGACGACCGGGGAATACGCAGTATTTT. Translating gives CASRRPGNTQYF.

This clonotype was seen repeatedly, ten times or more. V gene TRBV29-1 combines with J gene TRBJ2-5; D may correspond to TRBD1 or TRBD2 (5 bases each). V lost 6 bases and J 2 bases, leaving 16 bases between the germline ends. The germline V gene encodes CDR1 SQVTM and CDR2 ANQGSEA. The CDR3 consists of 14 residues. The CDR3 reads CSVTGTMAQETQYF. The CDR3 DNA is TGCAGCGTAACCGGGACGATGGCGCAAGAGACCCAGTACTTC. The variable domain in full, with the rest retrieved from reference TRBV29-1 and TRBJ2-5, is SAVISQKPSRDICQRGTSLTIQCQVDSQVTMMFWYRQQPGQSLTLIATANQGSEATYESGFVIDKFPISRPNLTFSTLTVSNMSPEDSSIYLCSVTGTMAQETQYFGPGTRLLVL.

This clonotype was seen repeatedly, ten times or more. The rearrangement joins TRBV5-1 to TRBJ2-1; 10 bases line up with TRBD2. The CDR3 has 16 residues. Germline CDR1 reads SGHRS; CDR2 reads YFSETQ. The V segment lost 3 bases and the J segment 5 bases; nucleotides outside the gene matches: 8. CDR3 in DNA: TGCGCCAGCAGCTCCCCCGGGACTAGCGTCCACAATGAGCAGTTCTTC. Translation gives CASSSPGTSVHNEQFF.

This clonotype showed up many times. The rearrangement uses TRBV29-1 and TRBJ2-3, with 8 bases that match TRBD1. In germline, CDR1 is SQVTM, CDR2 ANQGSEA. V was pared by 4 bases and J by 2 bases, with 8 bases of the junction left unmatched. The CDR3 has 15 residues. CDR3 sequence: CSVGGRQGATDTQYF. In DNA form, the CDR3 reads TGCAGCGTTGGGGGGAGGCAGGGGGCCACAGATACGCAGTATTTT.

This clonotype was counted many times. J is TRBJ2-2 and V is TRBV27; D ambiguous. Trimming removed 6 bases at V and 5 bases at J, with 13 bases between. Germline V gene data show CDR1 as MNHEY and CDR2 as SMNVEV (reference sequence). This CDR3 is 14 amino acids long. CDR3 sequence (DNA): TGTGCCAGCAGCGCCGGCCGAAGGACCGGGGAGCTGTTTTTT. It yields the protein CASSAGRRTGELFF.

In this sample, this clonotype turned up many times. This chain links TRBV4-3 with TRBJ1-1, with 7 positions matching TRBD1. Germline V gene lookup returns CDR1 LGHNA and CDR2 YSLEER. After removal of 4 bases from V and 1 base from J, the junction contained 3 bases not matched to a gene. This CDR3 has 14 amino acids. The CDR3 region has the DNA TGCGCCAGCAGCCCGCGGACAGGGAACACTGAAGCTTTCTTT. This gives the protein CASSPRTGNTEAFF.

This clonotype has just a few counts. The chain is built from TRBV24-1 and TRBJ1-4, with D uncertain. Germline V CDR1 and CDR2: KGHDR, SFDVKD. The CDR3 consists of 13 residues. V was shortened by 5 bases and J by 8 bases, with 11 bases between the two germline ends. CDR3 sequence: CATSVPHGEKLFF. The CDR3 DNA sequence: TGTGCCACCAGTGTCCCACACGGGGAAAAACTGTTTTTT.

In this sample, this clonotype turned up many times. The chain recombines TRBV12-3 or TRBV12-4 with TRBJ1-5, with a possible D match to TRBD1 (5 bases). The CDR3 has 16 residues. V was trimmed by 1 base and J by 4 bases, leaving 14 bases between them. CDR3 residues: CASSLVGIGGNQPQHF. CDR3 coding DNA: TGTGCCAGCAGTTTAGTAGGGATTGGGGGAAATCAGCCCCAGCATTTT.

This clonotype was detected ten times or more. The chain recombines TRBV12-3 or TRBV12-4 with TRBJ1-1; TRBD1 matches 8 bases. The V segment lost 6 bases and the J segment 6 bases; nucleotides outside the gene matches: 3. CDR3 size: 12 residues. The CDR3 region is CASSSDRAEAFF. The CDR3 coding sequence is TGTGCCAGCAGCTCGGACAGGGCTGAAGCTTTCTTT.

This clonotype was observed at least ten times. V gene TRBV6-1 combines with J gene TRBJ1-2, with no clear D. The CDR3 is 15 residues long. CDR1 MNHNS and CDR2 SASEGT come from the germline V gene. V lost 6 bases, J lost 0 bases, and 14 bases lay in between. The DNA for the CDR3 is TGTGCCAGCAGGGAGATGGGTGAAGCTAACTATGGCTACACCTTC. This encodes CASREMGEANYGYTF.

This clonotype was observed a few times. The chain combines TRBV7-6 with TRBJ2-7; D is unresolved. Deletions cut 5 bases from V and 5 bases from J, with 13 bases between. The CDR3 consists of 13 residues. Germline loops: CDR1 SGHVS, CDR2 FNYEAQ. CDR3 protein: CASSRSPEDEQYF. The CDR3 region has the DNA TGTGCCAGCAGCCGATCACCCGAGGACGAGCAGTACTTC.

This clonotype has only one observation. A much larger clone lies one base from this, so it may be a read error. CDR3 region: CASSRTGTPNTGELVF. The CDR3 nucleotides read TGCGCCAGCAGCAGAACCGGGACCCCGAACACCGGGGAGCTGGTTTTT. This chain connects TRBV4-3 to TRBJ2-2; D possibly uses TRBD1 or TRBD2 (5 bases each). This CDR3 has 16 amino acids. CDR1 and CDR2 from the germline V gene are LGHNA and YSLEER.

This clonotype was picked up a small number of times. The chain recombines TRBV15 with TRBJ1-1, with a tentative D call TRBD1 (6 bases). Germline CDR1 reads LNHNV; CDR2 reads YYDKDF (reference sequence). CDR3 length equals 15 residues. With 7 bases removed from V and 2 bases from J, the gap between germline ends came to 17 bases. DNA of the CDR3: TGTGCCACCACCTGGGAACCGGGACAAAACACTGAAGCTTTCTTT. Translation: CATTWEPGQNTEAFF.

This clonotype was seen many times. The DNA of the CDR3 is TGTGCCAGCAGTGGACTAGCGGGAGGGCCTTCGGCCGGGGAGCTGTTTTTT. As protein: CASSGLAGGPSAGELFF. The chain uses TRBV25-1 and TRBJ2-2, with 14 nucleotides matching TRBD2. The V gene end was trimmed by 4 bases and the J gene end by 6 bases; junction bases not matched to a gene: 7. The CDR3 is 17 amino acids. Germline V gives CDR1 MGHDK, CDR2 SYGVNS. Variable domain in full (rest from reference TRBV25-1 and TRBJ2-2): EADIYQTPRYLVIGTGKKITLECSQTMGHDKMYWYQQDPGMELHLIHYSYGVNSTEKGDLSSESTVSRIRTEHFPLTLESARPSHTSQYLCASSGLAGGPSAGELFFGEGSRLTVL.

This clonotype was observed at least ten times. The gene calls are TRBV20-1 and TRBJ2-7; D is possibly TRBD2 (6 bases). Between the trimmed V and J ends, which lost 0 bases and 0 bases, there was a span of 12 bases. Looked up from germline, CDR1 is DFQATT and CDR2 is SNEGSKA (reference sequence). This CDR3 has 15 amino acids. The CDR3 DNA sequence: TGCAGTGCTAGAGAAAATAGCGGCTACTCCTACGAGCAGTACTTC. This gives the protein CSARENSGYSYEQYF.

The gene calls are TRBV7-2 and TRBJ2-5, with TRBD1 identical over 9 bases. The V segment lost 4 bases and the J segment 4 bases; nucleotides outside the gene matches: 4. The CDR3 extends over 14 amino acids. Looked up from germline, CDR1 is SGHTA and CDR2 is FQGNSA. The CDR3: CASSSTGGLETQYF. CDR3 sequence (DNA): TGTGCCAGCAGCTCAACAGGGGGCCTAGAGACCCAGTACTTC.

In this sample, this clonotype turned up many times. The chain has TRBV4-3 and TRBJ2-5; the D gene could be TRBD1 or TRBD2 (5 bases each). CDR1 is LGHNA, CDR2 YSLEER, per germline. Trimming left V 1 base short and J 1 base short, with 10 bases between. This CDR3 region has 15 residues. The CDR3 is CASSQGVGVQETQYF. The CDR3 DNA reads as TGCGCCAGCAGCCAAGGGGTGGGGGTCCAAGAGACCCAGTACTTC.

This clonotype was recorded many times. This chain joins TRBV27 and TRBJ2-5, with 11 bases matching TRBD1. The ends lost 6 bases at V and 4 bases at J; junction bases unmatched: 7. The CDR3 contains 15 residues. Germline CDR1 and CDR2: MNHEY and SMNVEV (reference sequence). The CDR3 sequence: CASREDRGRIETQYF. Written as DNA, the CDR3 is TGTGCCAGCAGGGAGGACAGGGGGCGAATAGAGACCCAGTACTTC.

This clonotype was observed many times. V is TRBV7-9 and J is TRBJ2-1, with 10 bases matching TRBD1. CDR1 and CDR2 from the germline V gene are SEHNR and FQNEAQ (reference sequence). V was clipped by 8 bases and J by 5 bases; unmatched bases: 9. The CDR3 totals 15 residues. As DNA, the CDR3 is TGTGCCAGCTGGGGGATCGGGACAGGGGACAATGAGCAGTTCTTC. It is translated as CASWGIGTGDNEQFF.

This clonotype was observed many times. The chain has TRBV5-4 and TRBJ2-3; the D gene is possibly TRBD2 (6 bases). CDR1 SGHNT and CDR2 YYREEE come from the germline V gene (reference sequence). The germline V and J ends were trimmed by 0 bases and 0 bases, with 11 bases remaining between them. The length of the CDR3 is 16 residues. CDR3 in amino acids: CASSLGGSGSTDTQYF. The CDR3 region has the DNA TGTGCCAGCAGCTTGGGGGGCAGCGGGAGCACAGATACGCAGTATTTT. Supplemented by reference TRBV5-4 and TRBJ2-3, the full variable domain reads ETGVTQSPTHLIKTRGQQVTLRCSSQSGHNTVSWYQQALGQGPQFIFQYYREEENGRGNFPPRFSGLQFPNYSSELNVNALELDDSALYLCASSLGGSGSTDTQYFGPGTRLTVL.

The chain links TRBV12-3 or TRBV12-4 to TRBJ2-1; 14 nucleotides align to TRBD2. Trimming cost V 2 bases and J 0 bases; bases outside gene matches: 12. The CDR3 spans 21 residues. In DNA form, the CDR3 reads TGTGCCAGCAGTTTAACCAGACTAGCGGGAGGGCCAGAATACTCCTACAATGAGCAGTTCTTC. This translates into CASSLTRLAGGPEYSYNEQFF.

This clonotype was seen a single time. A single base separates this from a much larger clone, so it may be a read error. The chain uses TRBV7-9 and TRBJ1-2; TRBD1 might be the D (5 bases). CDR3 length: 14 residues. Trimming left V 2 bases short and J 8 bases short, with 15 bases between. The V gene's germline CDR1 is SEHNR and CDR2 FQNEAQ (reference sequence). This chain's CDR3 is CASSLFGALGGYTF. The CDR3, as DNA: TGTGCCAGCAGCTTATTTGGGGCTCTGGGAGGCTACACCTTC.

This clonotype was observed many times. The genes are TRBV27 and TRBJ2-3; 11 bases line up with TRBD1. Trimming removed 7 bases from V and 6 bases from J; junction bases left unmatched: 6. CDR1 and CDR2 from the germline V gene are MNHEY and SMNVEV (reference sequence). The CDR3 is made up of 14 amino acids. CDR3 in DNA: TGTGCCAGCACCAAGGACAGGGGGCAGGATACGCAGTATTTT. It specifies CASTKDRGQDTQYF.

This clonotype was seen ten or more times. The rearrangement joins TRBV10-2 to TRBJ2-7, with 7 bases that match TRBD2. J was trimmed by 7 bases and V by 8 bases; bases with no gene match: 11. CDR3 length equals 13 residues. CDR1 and CDR2 (germline): WSHSY, SAAADI. The CDR3 DNA follows: TGCGCCAGCGGGGGGTCTCGGGGGGAGGAGCAGTACTTC. It specifies CASGGSRGEEQYF.

Ten or more counts support this clonotype. The J gene is TRBJ2-7, the V gene TRBV5-1, with 9 bases lining up with TRBD1. Germline V gene sequence: CDR1 SGHRS, CDR2 YFSETQ. Unmatched junction bases numbered 2, after V lost 0 bases and J lost 1 base. The CDR3 loop spans 15 amino acids. CDR3 region: CASSLAGTGSYEQYF. The CDR3 region has the DNA TGCGCCAGCAGCTTGGCCGGGACAGGGTCCTACGAGCAGTACTTC.

This clonotype was detected many times. The chain uses TRBV29-1 and TRBJ2-3; 8 bases agree with TRBD1. J gave up 1 base and V 6 bases, and 3 bases lay outside the gene matches. Germline V gene sequence: CDR1 SQVTM, CDR2 ANQGSEA. The CDR3 runs 13 residues. CDR3 in amino acids: CSVDRGGTDTQYF. The CDR3 coding sequence is TGCAGCGTCGACAGGGGAGGCACAGATACGCAGTATTTT.

This clonotype has ten or more counts. The chain couples TRBV3-1 to TRBJ2-2, with no clear D. Trimming removed 0 bases from V and 5 bases from J, with 7 bases in between. This CDR3 spans 14 amino acids. The germline V gene encodes CDR1 LGHDT and CDR2 YNNKEL (reference sequence). DNA of the CDR3: TGTGCCAGCAGCCAAGAGATGGGGACCGGGGAGCTGTTTTTT. It specifies CASSQEMGTGELFF.